This passage covers 30 T cell receptor beta chains from one sample sequenced in a study of OX40 agonist ivuxolimab in advanced cancers. The table came from immunoSEQ multiplex PCR; TCRdb's copy has only in-frame clones and leaves some out. The table shows approximately 51,000 clones, with around 77% occurring only once. The specimen comprised CD4+ or CD8+ T cells sorted from blood, sampled in a trial of the OX40 agonist ivuxolimab. The receptors stem from an adult with an advanced solid tumor such as melanoma, head and neck, liver or kidney cancer.

The V call is TRBV5-8, the J call TRBJ1-5; no reliable D call. V gave up 0 bases and J gave up 5 bases, with 9 bases separating them. Looked up from germline, CDR1 is SGHTS and CDR2 is YDEGEE. The CDR3 consists of 14 residues. CDR3 region: CASSLVNLHQPQHF. For the CDR3, the DNA is TGTGCCAGCAGCTTGGTGAACCTACATCAGCCCCAGCATTTT.

The rearrangement joins TRBV30 to TRBJ2-2, with 10 bases fitting TRBD1. CDR1 and CDR2 (germline): GTSNPN, SVGIG (reference sequence). The CDR3 loop spans 13 amino acids. Trimming at V came to 4 bases and at J to 7 bases, leaving 3 bases not matched to a gene. CDR3 nucleotides: TGTGCCTGGAAGGGACAGGGGTTCGGGGAGCTGTTTTTT. Its translation: CAWKGQGFGELFF.

The genes are TRBV5-4 and TRBJ2-5; maybe TRBD2 (6 bases). V dropped 0 bases and J dropped 1 base, with 13 bases sitting between them. This CDR3 has 16 residues. Germline V gene data show CDR1 as SGHNT and CDR2 as YYREEE (reference sequence). For the CDR3, the DNA is TGTGCCAGCAGCTTGGAGGGCGGGGCAACCCAAGAGACCCAGTACTTC. Amino acids: CASSLEGGATQETQYF.

This chain uses TRBV5-1 with TRBJ2-1; a weak D match, TRBD1 (6 bases). Germline-derived CDR1 and CDR2 are SGHRS and YFSETQ. This CDR3 contains 15 residues. Trimming took 5 bases from V and 3 from J, leaving 15 bases between them. CDR3 region: CASRPRDTNYNEQFF. Written as DNA, the CDR3 is TGCGCCAGCAGACCAAGGGACACTAACTACAATGAGCAGTTCTTC.

The CDR3 loop is CASSHHGTSGRYEQYF. CDR3 sequence (DNA): TGTGCCAGCAGCCACCACGGGACTAGCGGGAGATACGAGCAGTACTTC. V is TRBV14 and J is TRBJ2-7, with 14 bases lining up with TRBD2. The ends lost 3 bases at V and 4 bases at J; junction bases unmatched: 5. The CDR3 spans 16 residues. Germline V CDR1 and CDR2: SGHDN, FVKESK.

CDR3 sequence: CASSIMGSTEAFF. The CDR3 nucleotides read TGTGCCAGTAGTATAATGGGGTCCACTGAAGCTTTCTTT. The chain recombines TRBV19 with TRBJ1-1; no clear D. The CDR3 sequence is 13 residues long. With 2 bases removed from V and 4 bases from J, the gap between germline ends came to 8 bases. The germline V gene has CDR1 LNHDA and CDR2 SQIVND (reference sequence).

The CDR3 sequence: CASRQTGGVGTEAFF. Written as DNA, the CDR3 is TGCGCCAGCAGACAGACAGGGGGCGTGGGCACTGAAGCTTTCTTT. The chain joins TRBV10-2 to TRBJ1-1, with TRBD1 matching over 10 bases. Per germline, CDR1 WSHSY and CDR2 SAAADI. Trimming cost V 6 bases and J 4 bases; bases outside gene matches: 8. The CDR3 runs to 15 residues.

The rearrangement joins TRBV7-8 to TRBJ2-5; no firm D call. The germline V and J ends were trimmed by 3 bases and 3 bases, with 14 bases remaining between them. This CDR3 has 15 amino acids. Germline CDR1 reads SGHVS; CDR2 reads FQNEAQ. The CDR3 region is CASSFPGPREETQYF. The CDR3 DNA follows: TGTGCCAGCAGCTTTCCCGGACCACGAGAAGAGACCCAGTACTTC.

The V and J genes are TRBV11-2 and TRBJ2-2; D gene unclear. Per the germline V gene, CDR1 is SGHAT and CDR2 is FQNNGV. The germline V and J ends were trimmed by 1 base and 4 bases, with 7 bases remaining between them. The CDR3 runs to 14 residues. CDR3 nucleotides: TGTGCCAGCAGCTTAGCGGCACCCACCGGGGAGCTGTTTTTT. It is translated as CASSLAAPTGELFF.

The chain carries TRBV27 and TRBJ2-5, with TRBD2 as a possible D gene (7 bases). Trimming left V 3 bases short and J 5 bases short, with 13 bases between. CDR1 and CDR2 from the germline V gene are MNHEY and SMNVEV (reference sequence). This CDR3 comprises 14 residues. The CDR3 loop is CASSFRGGWETQYF. DNA of the CDR3: TGTGCCAGCAGTTTCAGGGGAGGGTGGGAGACCCAGTACTTC.

This chain joins TRBV7-9 and TRBJ2-5; D is perhaps TRBD2 (5 bases). CDR3 length: 15 residues. V was pared by 7 bases and J by 5 bases, with 20 bases between. Germline V gene sequence: CDR1 SEHNR, CDR2 FQNEAQ (reference sequence). The CDR3 nucleotides read TGTGCCAGCATTCGTGGGTTAGCGAGTGGGGAGACCCAGTACTTC. It specifies CASIRGLASGETQYF.

This clone was detected many times. This chain uses TRBV5-6 with TRBJ2-3; D is ambiguous. Per germline, CDR1 SGHDT and CDR2 YYEEEE. The CDR3 is 13 residues long. Trimming took 3 bases from V and 5 from J, leaving 10 bases between them. The CDR3 DNA sequence: TGTGCCAGCAGCTGGAGTGGCGTAGATACGCAGTATTTT. Residues: CASSWSGVDTQYF.

The gene calls are TRBV29-1 and TRBJ1-2, with unresolved D. The CDR3 totals 12 residues. Germline CDR1 reads SQVTM; CDR2 reads ANQGSEA. The germline V and J ends were trimmed by 6 bases and 6 bases, with 14 bases remaining between them. CDR3 residues: CSVADTLDGYTF. DNA of the CDR3: TGCAGCGTAGCCGACACCCTCGATGGCTACACCTTC. The whole variable domain, remainder taken from reference TRBV29-1 and TRBJ1-2, is SAVISQKPSRDICQRGTSLTIQCQVDSQVTMMFWYRQQPGQSLTLIATANQGSEATYESGFVIDKFPISRPNLTFSTLTVSNMSPEDSSIYLCSVADTLDGYTFGSGTRLTVV.

This chain uses TRBV27 with TRBJ2-1; D might be TRBD2 (6 bases). Trimming stripped 6 bases from V and 6 bases from J, with 15 bases between. The CDR3 length is 14 residues. The germline gives CDR1 MNHEY, CDR2 SMNVEV (reference sequence). The CDR3, as DNA: TGTGCCAGCAGGCGACTAGGGGTTGTCAATGAGCAGTTCTTC. It translates to CASRRLGVVNEQFF.

The chain uses TRBV30 and TRBJ1-2, with 8 bases identical to TRBD1. J was trimmed by 5 bases and V by 2 bases; bases with no gene match: 4. Germline CDR1 GTSNPN, CDR2 SVGIG (reference sequence). CDR3 length equals 13 residues. CDR3 nucleotides: TGTGCCTGGAGTAGGGACAGGCCTTATGGCTACACCTTC. Translating it yields CAWSRDRPYGYTF. The variable domain in full, with the rest retrieved from reference TRBV30 and TRBJ1-2, is SQTIHQWPATLVQPVGSPLSLECTVEGTSNPNLYWYRQAAGRGLQLLFYSVGIGQISSEVPQNLSASRPQDRQFILSSKKLLLSDSGFYLCAWSRDRPYGYTFGSGTRLTVV.

Only a few counts were recorded for this clone. The V call is TRBV6-6, the J call TRBJ1-5; a weak D match, TRBD1 (5 bases). CDR1 is MNHNY, CDR2 SVGAGI, per germline (reference sequence). CDR3 size: 15 residues. The V end was cut by 2 bases, the J end by 4 bases, with 12 bases between. CDR3 region: CASSYRGSGNQPQHF. The CDR3 nucleotides are TGTGCCAGCAGTTACAGGGGCTCGGGTAATCAGCCCCAGCATTTT.

V gene TRBV12-2 combines with J gene TRBJ1-5. TRBV12-2 is recorded as a pseudogene. The CDR3 covers 13 residues. CDR3 coding DNA: TGTGCAAGTCGCTTGCAAATCCTTCAGCCCCAGCATTTT. Its protein product is CASRLQILQPQHF.

The rearrangement links TRBV27 to TRBJ1-6, with D possibly being TRBD1 (5 bases). Germline values: CDR1 MNHEY, CDR2 SMNVEV (reference sequence). V shed 5 bases and J shed 12 bases, with 11 bases lying between them. The CDR3 spans 12 residues. The DNA for the CDR3 is TGTGCCAGCAGTGCCGGGACTCTACCCCTCCACTTT. Amino acid sequence: CASSAGTLPLHF.

This chain uses TRBV2 with TRBJ2-2; 9 bases line up with TRBD1. V was pared by 7 bases and J by 5 bases, with 8 bases of the junction left unmatched. Germline V gives CDR1 SNHLY, CDR2 FYNNEI. The CDR3 has 15 amino acids. The CDR3 region has the DNA TGTGCCAGCAACACCGGGACAGGGAAAACCGGGGAGCTGTTTTTT. Translating gives CASNTGTGKTGELFF.

The chain links TRBV7-6 to TRBJ2-3; no definite D call. Germline lookup yields CDR1 SGHVS and CDR2 FNYEAQ. The CDR3 is 13 residues long. V was shortened by 5 bases and J by 3 bases, with 9 bases between the two germline ends. CDR3 DNA: TGTGCCAGCAGCCGCGCGGTGACAGATACGCAGTATTTT. This sequence encodes CASSRAVTDTQYF.

The chain has TRBV19 and TRBJ2-2; D remains unclear. Trimming pared 6 bases from V and 7 bases from J, leaving 6 bases between. The CDR3 runs 11 residues. Germline V gene data show CDR1 as LNHDA and CDR2 as SQIVND (reference sequence). In DNA form, the CDR3 reads TGTGCCAGTAGCAACTTCGGGGAGCTGTTTTTT. Translation gives CASSNFGELFF.

The rearrangement joins TRBV11-2 to TRBJ2-7; 8 bases align to TRBD2. V gave up 3 bases and J gave up 12 bases; unmatched junction bases: 10. Germline CDR1 SGHAT, CDR2 FQNNGV. This CDR3 is 13 amino acids long. CDR3 sequence: CASSLELAEKAYF. In DNA form, the CDR3 reads TGTGCCAGCAGCTTGGAACTAGCGGAGAAGGCGTACTTC. The complete variable domain, with remaining parts taken from reference TRBV11-2 and TRBJ2-7, reads EAGVAQSPRYKIIEKRQSVAFWCNPISGHATLYWYQQILGQGPKLLIQFQNNGVVDDSQLPKDRFSAERLKGVDSTLKIQPAKLEDSAVYLCASSLELAEKAYFGPGTRLTVT.

This chain connects TRBV19 to TRBJ1-2; 9 bases line up with TRBD1. V was pared by 3 bases and J by 7 bases, with 6 bases of the junction left unmatched. The CDR3 has 14 amino acids. Germline CDR1 LNHDA, CDR2 SQIVND (reference sequence). In nucleotides, the CDR3 is TGTGCCAGTAGTATGAATATGGACAGGGGTGGCTACACCTTC. Protein product: CASSMNMDRGGYTF.

The rearrangement links TRBV6-5 to TRBJ2-1; unclear D gene. V lost 4 bases to trimming and J lost 5 bases, with 6 bases between them. Germline CDR1 MNHEY, CDR2 SVGAGI. The CDR3 contains 12 residues. The CDR3 sequence is CASSSRNNEQFF. CDR3 sequence (DNA): TGTGCCAGCAGTTCCCGGAACAATGAGCAGTTCTTC.

CDR3 amino acids: CASSLHYNEQFF. CDR3 coding DNA: TGTGCCAGCAGTCTCCATTACAATGAGCAGTTCTTC. The chain carries TRBV2 and TRBJ2-1, with D hard to call. The germline CDR1 and CDR2 sequences are SNHLY and FYNNEI. The germline V and J ends were trimmed by 5 bases and 4 bases, with 6 bases remaining between them. The CDR3 has 12 amino acids.

The rearrangement joins TRBV2 to TRBJ2-1; D remains unclear. The CDR3 length is 13 residues. Germline V gives CDR1 SNHLY, CDR2 FYNNEI. The V and J ends lost 2 bases and 6 bases respectively, with 8 bases between them. In DNA form, the CDR3 reads TGTGCCAGCAGTGAACAAGGTTTCAATGAGCAGTTCTTC. Its protein is CASSEQGFNEQFF.

The rearrangement uses TRBV7-2 and TRBJ2-1; 12 bases fit TRBD2. CDR3 size: 18 residues. Germline V gives CDR1 SGHTA, CDR2 FQGNSA. Germline trimming cut 4 bases from V and 7 bases from J; bases unmatched to any gene: 14. CDR3 nucleotides: TGTGCCAGCAGCTCCACATCAAGACTAGCGGGAGTGTCGAATGAGCAGTTCTTC. Residues: CASSSTSRLAGVSNEQFF.

The chain employs TRBV11-2 and TRBJ2-7, with TRBD1 matching over 7 bases. Germline CDR1 reads SGHAT; CDR2 reads FQNNGV. This CDR3 contains 14 residues. With V trimmed by 6 bases and J by 2 bases, 7 bases remained unmatched. The CDR3 here is CASSYAGTAYEQYF. CDR3 coding DNA: TGTGCCAGCAGTTACGCAGGGACAGCCTACGAGCAGTACTTC.

The chain has TRBV5-1 and TRBJ1-6; a weak D match, TRBD1 (5 bases). This CDR3 has 14 amino acids. Germline CDR1 reads SGHRS; CDR2 reads YFSETQ. Trimming pared 4 bases from V and 10 bases from J, leaving 15 bases between. This CDR3 is CASSQERGQSPLHF. CDR3 coding DNA: TGCGCCAGCAGCCAGGAGAGGGGCCAGTCACCCCTCCACTTT.

This clone came up once. J is TRBJ1-5 and V is TRBV27; 8 bases agree with TRBD1. Germline CDR1 MNHEY, CDR2 SMNVEV (reference sequence). V trimming: 6 bases; J trimming: 5 bases; junction bases outside the gene matches: 12. The CDR3 spans 16 residues. The CDR3: CASRRERQGLDQPQHF. CDR3 bases: TGTGCCAGCAGACGCGAGAGACAGGGGTTAGATCAGCCCCAGCATTTT.